These T cell receptor beta chains were read from a single sample in a study of cytomegalovirus exposure and HLA in healthy donors. TCRdb's copy holds only in-frame clones and misses some; the assay was immunoSEQ multiplex PCR. The sample has around 52,000 clones. Sequencing was performed on PBMCs. Receptors were obtained from a woman aged 45-59 years in good health and CMV-seropositive. Both conserved end residues are part of each CDR3. D genes are given only for firm matches. Where a row states a size, it is once, few, many or the class of an expanded clone; other rows omit it.

size	D	V	J	DNA	CDR3
-	-	TRBV19	TRBJ1-5	TGTGCCAGCGAATCGGGAAGACTGAGCAATCAGCCCCAGCATTTT	CASESGRLSNQPQHF
-	-	TRBV28	TRBJ2-7	TGTGCCAGCAGTTTATTAGGTCTTGGTCAGCGGGCGCCCTACGAGCAGTACTTC	CASSLLGLGQRAPYEQYF
-	TRBD2	TRBV5-5	TRBJ2-1	TGTGCCAGCAGGTCGGGACTAGCGGGAACCAATGAGCAGTTCTTC	CASRSGLAGTNEQFF
-	TRBD1	TRBV10-2	TRBJ1-1	TGCGCCAGCAGTGTGACAGGGGGGACTGAAGCTTTCTTT	CASSVTGGTEAFF
-	TRBD2	TRBV6-5	TRBJ2-3	TGTGCCAGCAGTTACTCGACTAGCGGGATCACAGATACGCAGTATTTT	CASSYSTSGITDTQYF
-	-	TRBV5-1	TRBJ2-3	TGCGCCAGCACGACACTTGGACAAGGCACAGATACGCAGTATTTT	CASTTLGQGTDTQYF
-	TRBD1	TRBV6-5	TRBJ1-2	TGTGCCAGCAGTTACTCGTCCAAGGGGGCGAGCTATGGCTACACCTTC	CASSYSSKGASYGYTF
-	-	TRBV6-6	TRBJ1-5	TGTGCCAGCAGTTACCTTGAACTCAGGAATCAGCCCCAGCATTTT	CASSYLELRNQPQHF
-	-	TRBV29-1	TRBJ2-7	TGCAGCCCCGTTAACGGGAATGGCCCTCGAAGGTACTACGAGCAGTACTTC	CSPVNGNGPRRYYEQYF
-	-	TRBV30	TRBJ2-1	TGTGCCTGGAGTTCCCAGTACAATGAGCAGTTCTTC	CAWSSQYNEQFF
-	TRBD2	TRBV9	TRBJ2-7	TGTGCCAGCAGCGTTACTAGCGGGAGCTACGAGCAGTACTTC	CASSVTSGSYEQYF
-	-	TRBV5-6	TRBJ2-3	TGTGCCAGCAGCAAGCGCGTTTCTAGCACAGATACGCAGTATTTT	CASSKRVSSTDTQYF
medium-sized	TRBD1	TRBV6-1	TRBJ1-4	TGTGCCAGCAGTGTCCATGAGGGGGCTAACGAAAAACTGTTTTTT	CASSVHEGANEKLFF
-	TRBD1	TRBV19	TRBJ1-1	TGTGCCAGTAGTCCCCGGACAGGGGGTAAGACTGAAGCTTTCTTT	CASSPRTGGKTEAFF
-	-	TRBV7-6	TRBJ2-3	TGTGCCAGCAGCTCTGGGGTTGGGCTAGCGACAGATACGCAGTATTTT	CASSSGVGLATDTQYF
-	-	TRBV28	TRBJ2-7	TGTGCCAGCACCTCTGGTCAGGCCTCCTACGAGCAGTACTTC	CASTSGQASYEQYF
-	TRBD1	TRBV7-2	TRBJ1-1	TGTGCCAGCAGCTCCTGGGACAGCGTCACTGAAGCTTTCTTT	CASSSWDSVTEAFF
-	TRBD1	TRBV5-4	TRBJ2-6	TGTGCCAGCAGCGGAAGTGGGGACAGCTCTGGGGCCAACGTCCTGACTTTC	CASSGSGDSSGANVLTF
-	-	TRBV6-1	TRBJ1-2	TGTGCCAGCAGCGGCTATGGCTACACCTTC	CASSGYGYTF
-	-	TRBV18	TRBJ1-4	TGTGCCAGCTCACCGAAGGAGGTTAATGAAAAACTGTTTTTT	CASSPKEVNEKLFF
-	TRBD2	TRBV7-2	TRBJ2-3	TGTGCCAGCAGCTTAACTAGCGGGAGAGAAACAGATACGCAGTATTTT	CASSLTSGRETDTQYF
-	-	TRBV2	TRBJ2-7	TGTGCCAGCAGCGAGAACGGTTTACACGAGCAGTACTTC	CASSENGLHEQYF
-	-	TRBV7-6	TRBJ1-3	TGTGCTTCAAGGCAGGGTGGTGGAAACACCATATATTTT	CASRQGGGNTIYF
-	-	TRBV6-5	TRBJ1-6	TGTGCCAGCAGTTACTCGTGGGCGCGAAGGAATTCACCCCTCCACTTT	CASSYSWARRNSPLHF
-	TRBD1	TRBV2	TRBJ2-5	TGTGCCACGTCCCGGGACAGGGGGCGGGAGACCCAGTACTTC	CATSRDRGRETQYF
-	-	TRBV27	TRBJ2-5	TGTGCCAGCTCGGGGGTGCAAGGGGCCCAGTACTTC	CASSGVQGAQYF
-	TRBD1	TRBV11-2	TRBJ1-3	TGTGCCAGCAGCACCCGGACAGGGCAAGGAAACACCATATATTTT	CASSTRTGQGNTIYF
-	-	TRBV27	TRBJ2-7	TGTGCCAGCAGTCTGACAGGACCCTCCTACGAGCAGTACTTC	CASSLTGPSYEQYF
-	-	TRBV4-3	TRBJ2-7	TGCGCCAGCAGCCAATACCGGGGTTACGAGCAGTACTTC	CASSQYRGYEQYF